The clone carrying this T cell receptor (beta chain) has a handful of counts. Its antigen remains unidentified. This CDR3 region has 12 residues. From germline, CDR1 is SGHRS and CDR2 YFSETQ. After removal of 0 bases from V and 15 bases from J, the junction contained 6 bases not matched to a gene. This entry comes from a study of T-cell reconstitution after alpha-beta-depleted transplantation in children. General study findings and limits: There were reportedly several hundred expanded graft clones from which alpha-beta T cells came about two months after transplant. Newly made T cells mostly supplied T-cell counts and diversity one year after transplant.

During its preparation, the TCRbeta library received unique molecular identifiers. TCRdb analysed the PCR reads with MiXCR anew, one entry per CDR3 protein. The top ten hold about 28% of the sample, which has approximately 1,000,000 distinct CDR3 sequences, 25% to 30% seen once. V is TRBV5-1 and J is TRBJ2-1, with 7 bases fitting TRBD1. Sequencing was performed on PBMCs, mostly from graft donor cells, taken 360 days after TCRalphabeta/CD19-depleted stem cell transplant. This TCR derives from a boy under two years old who had a stem cell transplant for SCID, so the T cells may come from the graft donor. CDR3 coding DNA: TGCGCCAGCAGCTTGGGGTACAGGGGCTGGTTCTTC. Translation gives CASSLGYRGWFF.